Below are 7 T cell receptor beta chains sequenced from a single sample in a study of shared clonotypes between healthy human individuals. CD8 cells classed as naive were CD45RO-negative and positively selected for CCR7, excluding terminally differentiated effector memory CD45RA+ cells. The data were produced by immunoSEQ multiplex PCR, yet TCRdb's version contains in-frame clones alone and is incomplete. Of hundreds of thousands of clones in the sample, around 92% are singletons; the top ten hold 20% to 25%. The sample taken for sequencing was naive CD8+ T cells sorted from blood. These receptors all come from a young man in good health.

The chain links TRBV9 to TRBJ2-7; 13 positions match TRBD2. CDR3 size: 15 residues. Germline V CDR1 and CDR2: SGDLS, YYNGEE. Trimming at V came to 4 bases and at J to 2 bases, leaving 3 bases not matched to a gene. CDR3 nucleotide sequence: TGTGCCAGCAGCCGGGGGACTAGCGGGGCCTACGAGCAGTACTTC. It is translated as CASSRGTSGAYEQYF.

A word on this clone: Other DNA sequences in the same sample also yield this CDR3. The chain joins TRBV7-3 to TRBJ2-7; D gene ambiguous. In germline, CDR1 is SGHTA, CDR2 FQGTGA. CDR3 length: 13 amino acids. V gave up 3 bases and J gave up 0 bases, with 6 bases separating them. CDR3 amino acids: CASSLSPSYEQYF. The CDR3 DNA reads TGTGCCAGCAGCTTGAGTCCCTCCTACGAGCAGTACTTC.

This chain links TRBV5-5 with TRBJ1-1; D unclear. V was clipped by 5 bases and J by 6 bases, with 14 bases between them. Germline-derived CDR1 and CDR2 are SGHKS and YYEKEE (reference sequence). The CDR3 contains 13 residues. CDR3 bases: TGTGCCAGCAGTCCTGACGATATCGCTGAAGCTTTCTTT. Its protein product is CASSPDDIAEAFF.

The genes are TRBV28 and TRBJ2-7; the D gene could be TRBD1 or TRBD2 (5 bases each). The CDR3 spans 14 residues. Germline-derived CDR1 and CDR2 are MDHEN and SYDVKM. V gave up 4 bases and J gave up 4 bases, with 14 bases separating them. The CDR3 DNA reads TGTGCCAGCAGTTCCGCAGGGACCCATTACGAGCAGTACTTC. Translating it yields CASSSAGTHYEQYF.

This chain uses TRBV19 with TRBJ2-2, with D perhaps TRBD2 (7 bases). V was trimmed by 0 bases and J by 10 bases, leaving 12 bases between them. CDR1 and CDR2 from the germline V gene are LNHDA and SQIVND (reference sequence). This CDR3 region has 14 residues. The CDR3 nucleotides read TGTGCCAGTAGTATAGATTGGGGGGGCGCGGAGCTGTTTTTT. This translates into CASSIDWGGAELFF.

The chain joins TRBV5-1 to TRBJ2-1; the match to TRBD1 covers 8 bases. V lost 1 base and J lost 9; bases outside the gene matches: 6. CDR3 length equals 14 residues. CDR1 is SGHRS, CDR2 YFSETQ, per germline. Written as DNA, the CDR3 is TGCGCCAGCAGCTTGAACAGGGGGGCCCTTGAGCAGTTCTTC. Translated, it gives CASSLNRGALEQFF.

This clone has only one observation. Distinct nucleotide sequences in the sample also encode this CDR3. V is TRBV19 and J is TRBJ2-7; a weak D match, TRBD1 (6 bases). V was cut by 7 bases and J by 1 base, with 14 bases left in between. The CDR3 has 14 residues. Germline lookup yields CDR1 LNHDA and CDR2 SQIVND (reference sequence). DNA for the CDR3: TGTGCCAGTACCCTGACAGGATCTTCCTACGAGCAGTACTTC. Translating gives CASTLTGSSYEQYF.